The source of this T cell receptor (beta chain) is a study of T cell responses to AZD1222 COVID-19 vaccine. Clones were sequenced by immunoSEQ multiplex PCR, and TCRdb holds only the in-frame ones, with some missing. The sample records around 75,000 clones, about nine tenths being singletons. There are 15 residues in the CDR3. The germline gives CDR1 SGHTA, CDR2 FQGNSA. V gave up 5 bases and J gave up 1 base, with 14 bases separating them. Sequenced material: peripheral blood, taken 28 days after the second dose of the MenACWY control vaccine. The receptor comes from an adult who received the MenACWY meningococcal vaccine as a control. The V gene is TRBV7-2, the J gene TRBJ1-1; no firm D call. Here the CDR3 DNA reads TGTGCCAGCAGCGCCTCGGTGGCCTCGAACACTGAAGCTTTCTTT. Translating it yields CASSASVASNTEAFF.